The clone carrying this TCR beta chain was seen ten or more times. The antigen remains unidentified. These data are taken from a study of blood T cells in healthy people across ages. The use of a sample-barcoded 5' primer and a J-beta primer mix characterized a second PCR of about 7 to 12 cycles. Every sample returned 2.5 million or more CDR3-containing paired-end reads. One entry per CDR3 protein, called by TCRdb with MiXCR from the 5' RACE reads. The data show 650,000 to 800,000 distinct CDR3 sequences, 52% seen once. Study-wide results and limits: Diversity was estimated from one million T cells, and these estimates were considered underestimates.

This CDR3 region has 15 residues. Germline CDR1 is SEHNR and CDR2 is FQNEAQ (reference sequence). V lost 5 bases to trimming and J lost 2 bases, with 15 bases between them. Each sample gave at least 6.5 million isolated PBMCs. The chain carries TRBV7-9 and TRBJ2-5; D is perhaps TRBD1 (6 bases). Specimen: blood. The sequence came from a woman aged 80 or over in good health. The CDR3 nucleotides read TGTGCCAGCAGCCTTCTTTGGACAGAGCAAGAGACCCAGTACTTC. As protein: CASSLLWTEQETQYF.